The clone carrying this TCR beta chain was seen at least ten times. Antigen unknown. A second nested PCR with blocking oligonucleotides suppressed unpaired genes. Emulsion RT-PCR used about 5,000-270,000 T cells and C-region, Stepout, V-region primers. MiXCR was run by TCRdb on the emulsion pairing reads, yielding one entry per CDR3 protein. The sample holds roughly 40,000 distinct CDR3 sequences, around 45% seen once. CDR3 length: 14 residues. CDR1 and CDR2 (germline): MDHEN, SYDVKM. Trimming removed 2 bases at V and 3 bases at J, with 5 bases between. The record originates from a study of T cell repertoires in breast cancer. Study as a whole: Samples were breast cancer tumors, lymph nodes and blood from patients, and control blood. Study findings and constraints: Antigen-based selection and expansion was suggested by diverse encodings of shared TCRs.

Paired alpha-beta TCRs of CD8+ T cells were analyzed by expanded emulsion RT-PCR. The TCR sequence derives from a pool of human donors with breast cancer or a healthy control (not recorded which). Sequencing input: CD8+ T cells. The chain recombines TRBV28 with TRBJ1-6, with D unresolved. In DNA form, the CDR3 reads TGTGCCAGCAGTTTAGCGGTCTATAATTCACCCCTCCACTTT. Amino acids: CASSLAVYNSPLHF.